This record concerns one T cell receptor beta chain sequence. Original processing methods: The authors estimated nucleated cell counts from reference gene primer amplification. Measured with immunoSEQ multiplex PCR; TCRdb has only the in-frame clones, and not every one. For V, J and clone size, that table is used; D and trimming come from the DNA. The data contain a few hundred thousand clones, roughly 84% of them singletons. The record originates from a study of blood T cell repertoires in COVID-19. Study-level information: The United States, Italy and Spain supplied acute and convalescent COVID-19 samples. T cells, B-cell-depleted T cells, or PBMCs supplied cDNA or gDNA.

With 2 bases clipped from V and 1 base from J, the junction kept 6 bases outside the gene matches. Germline V CDR1 and CDR2: MNHEY, SVGEGT. This CDR3 has 16 amino acids. This chain joins TRBV6-2 or TRBV6-3 and TRBJ2-7; 9 bases align to TRBD2. This TCR was recovered from a human donor in a cohort sampled during active COVID-19. Sample: peripheral blood. CDR3 nucleotides: TGTGCCAGCAGTTACCCTAGCGGGGCTTCTTCCTACGAGCAGTACTTC. It translates to CASSYPSGASSYEQYF.